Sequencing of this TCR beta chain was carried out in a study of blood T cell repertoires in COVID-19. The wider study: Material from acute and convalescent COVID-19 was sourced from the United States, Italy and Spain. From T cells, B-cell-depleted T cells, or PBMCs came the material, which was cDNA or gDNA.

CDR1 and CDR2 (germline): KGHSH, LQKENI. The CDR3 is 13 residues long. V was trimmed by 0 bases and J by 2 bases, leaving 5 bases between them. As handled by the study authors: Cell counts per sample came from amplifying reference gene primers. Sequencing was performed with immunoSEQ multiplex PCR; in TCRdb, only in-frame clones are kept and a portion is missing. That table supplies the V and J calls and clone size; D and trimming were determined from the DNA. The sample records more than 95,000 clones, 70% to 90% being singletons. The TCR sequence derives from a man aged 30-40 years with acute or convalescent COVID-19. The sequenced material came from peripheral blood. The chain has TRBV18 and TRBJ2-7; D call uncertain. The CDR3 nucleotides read TGTGCCAGCTCACCACCCACAGCCTACGAGCAGTACTTC. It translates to CASSPPTAYEQYF.